This T cell receptor beta chain was recorded in a study of PD-1 blockade in classical Hodgkin lymphoma. Study details: Intravenous nivolumab at 3 mg/kg was given to patients every 2 weeks. Study results and caveats: Lower baseline TCR diversity marked trial partial responders and progressors. By cycle point C4D1, TCR diversity had risen significantly in CD4+ cells (but not CD8+ cells).

The time point denotes: cycle 4 day 1 (C4D1), after five to seven weeks of nivolumab. Each patient experienced a relapse that followed autologous stem cell transplantation, and brentuximab vedotin exposure varied. Germline V gene sequence: CDR1 MNHEY, CDR2 SMNVEV (reference sequence). This CDR3 is 13 amino acids long. V lost 3 bases and J lost 0, with 4 bases in between. Points on this clone: Its matching antigen is unknown.

Measured with immunoSEQ multiplex PCR; TCRdb has only the in-frame clones, and not every one. The profile covers roughly 40,000 clones, with 78% appearing a single time and around a third taken by the ten largest. This receptor was taken from a human donor with classical Hodgkin lymphoma. Specimen: peripheral blood mononuclear cells (PBMCs), collected before the fourth cycle of nivolumab. V is TRBV27 and J is TRBJ2-3; D gene ambiguous. CDR3 sequence: CASSFVSTDTQYF. The CDR3, as DNA: TGTGCCAGCAGTTTTGTAAGCACAGATACGCAGTATTTT.